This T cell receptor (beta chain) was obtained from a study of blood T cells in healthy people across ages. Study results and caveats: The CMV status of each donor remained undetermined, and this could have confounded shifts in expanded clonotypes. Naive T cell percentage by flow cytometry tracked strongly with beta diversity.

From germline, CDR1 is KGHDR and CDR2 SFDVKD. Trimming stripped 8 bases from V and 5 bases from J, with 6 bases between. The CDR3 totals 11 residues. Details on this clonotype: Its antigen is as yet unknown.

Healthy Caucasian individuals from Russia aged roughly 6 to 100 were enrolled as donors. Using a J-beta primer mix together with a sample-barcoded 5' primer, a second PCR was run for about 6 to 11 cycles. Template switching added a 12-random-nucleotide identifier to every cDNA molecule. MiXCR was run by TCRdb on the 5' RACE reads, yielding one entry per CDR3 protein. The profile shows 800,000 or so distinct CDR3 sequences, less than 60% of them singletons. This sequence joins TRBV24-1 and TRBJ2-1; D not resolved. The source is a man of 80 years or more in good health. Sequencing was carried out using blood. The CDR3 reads CATMLNNEQFF. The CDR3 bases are TGTGCCACCATGCTCAACAATGAGCAGTTCTTC.